Listed here are 22 T cell receptor beta chains from one sample, sequenced in a study of blood T cell repertoires in COVID-19. Clones were read by immunoSEQ multiplex PCR, and TCRdb kept only the in-frame ones, dropping some. The table records some 190,000 clones, approximately 85% of them present only once. Sequenced sample: peripheral blood. The receptors stem from a woman in her seventies with active or convalescent COVID-19.

The chain carries TRBV28 and TRBJ2-7, with 8 positions matching TRBD1. Looked up from germline, CDR1 is MDHEN and CDR2 is SYDVKM. The CDR3 length is 15 residues. V lost 5 bases to trimming and J lost 7 bases; unmatched junction nucleotides: 13. CDR3 amino acids: CASSPGDRRSGEQYF. CDR3 coding DNA: TGTGCCAGCAGTCCCGGGGACAGGAGGAGTGGGGAGCAGTACTTC.

The chain links TRBV7-9 to TRBJ2-1; 9 bases agree with TRBD2. The CDR3 length is 16 residues. Per germline, CDR1 SEHNR and CDR2 FQNEAQ (reference sequence). J was trimmed by 5 bases and V by 1 base; bases with no gene match: 6. DNA for the CDR3: TGTGCCAGCAGCTTAGTCCCAGCGGGAGGTGACAATGAGCAGTTCTTC. Its translation is CASSLVPAGGDNEQFF.

This chain joins TRBV6-5 and TRBJ2-1; possible D gene TRBD2, 5 bases. There are 15 residues in the CDR3. Trimming took 3 bases from V and 1 from J, leaving 10 bases between them. Germline loops: CDR1 MNHEY, CDR2 SVGAGI. CDR3 bases: TGTGCCAGCAGTTATCTAGGGAGTTCCTACAATGAGCAGTTCTTC. Its translation: CASSYLGSSYNEQFF.

In DNA form, the CDR3 reads TGTGCCAGCAGCTGGGACACCTCTGGGGCCAACGTCCTGACTTTC. The encoded protein is CASSWDTSGANVLTF. The genes are TRBV7-2 and TRBJ2-6; the D gene is possibly TRBD1 (6 bases). This CDR3 has 15 amino acids. The ends were cut back, 4 bases at V and 0 bases at J, with 7 bases in the middle. From germline, CDR1 is SGHTA and CDR2 FQGNSA.

On this clone: The same CDR3 arises from other DNA sequences in this sample as well. The V call is TRBV18, the J call TRBJ2-7; 10 positions match TRBD2. Losses at the gene ends were 0 bases for V and 2 bases for J; bases not matched to a gene: 1. The CDR3 loop spans 15 amino acids. CDR1 and CDR2 from the germline V gene are KGHSH and LQKENI. For the CDR3, the DNA is TGTGCCAGCTCACCACCGGGACTAGCGACCTACGAGCAGTACTTC. This encodes CASSPPGLATYEQYF.

V gene TRBV9 combines with J gene TRBJ1-2; 7 bases agree with TRBD1. The CDR3 contains 18 residues. From germline, CDR1 is SGDLS and CDR2 YYNGEE. J gave up 5 bases and V 6 bases, and 22 bases lay outside the gene matches. CDR3 sequence reads: CASTRFADTGAVDYGYTF. The CDR3 bases are TGTGCCAGCACTCGTTTTGCAGACACAGGGGCCGTGGATTATGGCTACACCTTC.

This clone showed up just once. The V gene is TRBV2, the J gene TRBJ1-2; 8 nucleotides align to TRBD1. The ends lost 5 bases at V and 8 bases at J; junction bases unmatched: 13. The CDR3 runs to 15 residues. Germline V CDR1 and CDR2: SNHLY, FYNNEI. The CDR3 loop reads CASSFGQGANFGYTF. The CDR3 nucleotides read TGTGCCAGCAGTTTCGGACAGGGAGCTAATTTCGGCTACACCTTC.

The chain joins TRBV5-1 to TRBJ2-1, with D perhaps matching TRBD2 (6 bases). Germline loops: CDR1 SGHRS, CDR2 YFSETQ. Trimming took off 5 bases at V and 8 bases at J, with 29 bases between the two ends. This CDR3 spans 18 amino acids. The CDR3 DNA sequence: TGCGCCAGCAGGCGGGATTCCATTTCCAGACCGGGACCAGATGAGCAGTTCTTC. The encoded protein is CASRRDSISRPGPDEQFF.

CDR3 coding DNA: TGTGCCAGCAGCGAAACGGGAGGGAGGGCAGATACGCAGTATTTT. Its protein product is CASSETGGRADTQYF. The V call is TRBV9, the J call TRBJ2-3, with TRBD2 matching over 8 bases. The germline CDR1 and CDR2 sequences are SGDLS and YYNGEE. J lost 4 bases, V lost 3 bases, and 7 bases had no gene match. CDR3 size: 15 residues.

This clone was seen only once. The chain employs TRBV18 and TRBJ1-5; D ambiguous. V dropped 2 bases and J dropped 12 bases, with 14 bases sitting between them. The CDR3 spans 13 residues. Germline CDR1 is KGHSH and CDR2 is LQKENI. The CDR3, as DNA: TGTGCCAGCTCACCAGGACTGGAGGATAACCAGCATTTT. It specifies CASSPGLEDNQHF.

This clone was recorded once. This chain uses TRBV5-6 with TRBJ1-1; TRBD1 is a possible D gene (5 bases). Deletions cut 4 bases from V and 1 base from J, with 11 bases between. The CDR3 length is 14 residues. Germline CDR1 reads SGHDT; CDR2 reads YYEEEE. DNA for the CDR3: TGTGCCAGCAGCCCCGGGGGACCGAACACTGAAGCTTTCTTT. Translation: CASSPGGPNTEAFF.

This chain connects TRBV5-1 to TRBJ2-1, with 8 bases identical to TRBD2. The V and J ends lost 4 bases and 4 bases, in that order; junction bases with no gene match: 10. This CDR3 spans 16 amino acids. CDR1 SGHRS and CDR2 YFSETQ come from the germline V gene. CDR3 DNA sequence: TGCGCCAGCAGCCCGAGCAGCGGGAGTGGGTACAATGAGCAGTTCTTC. Translated, it gives CASSPSSGSGYNEQFF.

The chain links TRBV6-6 to TRBJ2-2; 8 bases are a match to TRBD1. The length of the CDR3 is 15 residues. CDR1 and CDR2 from the germline V gene are MNHNY and SVGAGI (reference sequence). J gave up 4 bases and V 5 bases, and 6 bases lay outside the gene matches. In DNA form, the CDR3 reads TGTGCCAGCAGTCAGGGGGCGAGGGGCACCGGGGAGCTGTTTTTT. Encoded protein: CASSQGARGTGELFF.

The chain recombines TRBV19 with TRBJ1-5; D call uncertain. The CDR3 is made up of 16 amino acids. Germline CDR1 reads LNHDA; CDR2 reads SQIVND (reference sequence). Between the trimmed V and J ends, which lost 6 bases and 1 base, there was a span of 16 bases. CDR3 bases: TGTGCCAGTAGAACGACGGTGGCGGCCAGCAATCAGCCCCAGCATTTT. It yields the protein CASRTTVAASNQPQHF.

The chain joins TRBV2 to TRBJ2-3; weak D call: TRBD2 (7 bases). V was shortened by 3 bases and J by 3 bases, with 13 bases between the two germline ends. The CDR3 is 15 residues long. CDR1 is SNHLY and CDR2 is FYNNEI in the germline V gene. CDR3: CASSDGGGSTDTQYF. The CDR3 DNA reads as TGTGCCAGCAGTGATGGGGGCGGGAGTACAGATACGCAGTATTTT.

The chain employs TRBV7-9 and TRBJ1-6, with D maybe TRBD1 (6 bases). This CDR3 has 18 residues. V lost 0 bases and J 4 bases, leaving 16 bases between the germline ends. Germline V gene sequence: CDR1 SEHNR, CDR2 FQNEAQ (reference sequence). CDR3 amino acids: CASSLAQAGARYNSPLHF. The CDR3 bases are TGTGCCAGCAGCTTAGCGCAGGCAGGGGCGAGATATAATTCACCCCTCCACTTT.

DNA of the CDR3: TGTGCCAGCACCCTGGAGGGCGCAGGGGAAAAACTGTTTTTT. The encoded protein is CASTLEGAGEKLFF. The chain is built from TRBV2 and TRBJ1-4; possibly TRBD1 for D (5 bases). Per the germline V gene, CDR1 is SNHLY and CDR2 is FYNNEI. The CDR3 is 14 amino acids. The germline V and J ends were trimmed by 7 bases and 8 bases, with 17 bases remaining between them.

The chain employs TRBV18 and TRBJ1-2; TRBD1 matches 8 bases. In germline, CDR1 is KGHSH, CDR2 LQKENI. The V segment lost 1 base and the J segment 4 bases; nucleotides outside the gene matches: 2. The CDR3 length is 14 residues. The CDR3 coding sequence is TGTGCCAGCTCACCACGCGACAGGGGCTATGGCTACACCTTC. Protein product: CASSPRDRGYGYTF.

The chain's CDR3 is CASSIDLGTGTNIQYF. The CDR3 nucleotides are TGTGCCAGTAGTATAGATCTGGGAACAGGAACAAACATTCAGTACTTC. The chain couples TRBV19 to TRBJ2-4; TRBD1 might be the D (5 bases). Germline-derived CDR1 and CDR2 are LNHDA and SQIVND (reference sequence). V was cut by 0 bases and J by 6 bases, with 15 bases left in between. The CDR3 length is 16 residues.

The chain recombines TRBV29-1 with TRBJ1-1; D possibly corresponds to TRBD1 (6 bases). This CDR3 contains 17 residues. Germline V CDR1 and CDR2: SQVTM, ANQGSEA. Trimming removed 2 bases from V and 1 base from J, with 20 bases in between. CDR3 DNA: TGCAGCGTTGAAAGTGAAGCAGGGGCGTTACGGAACACTGAAGCTTTCTTT. Its translation: CSVESEAGALRNTEAFF. Filled out from reference TRBV29-1 and TRBJ1-1, the complete variable domain reads SAVISQKPSRDICQRGTSLTIQCQVDSQVTMMFWYRQQPGQSLTLIATANQGSEATYESGFVIDKFPISRPNLTFSTLTVSNMSPEDSSIYLCSVESEAGALRNTEAFFGQGTRLTVV.

This clone has only one observation. The CDR3 DNA follows: TGTGCCACCAGTGATTCTGCCCGCGTCTCTGAAGCTTTCTTT. Encoded protein: CATSDSARVSEAFF. The chain links TRBV24-1 to TRBJ1-1; D gene unclear. V gave up 2 bases and J gave up 6 bases, with 12 bases separating them. Germline CDR1 KGHDR, CDR2 SFDVKD. The CDR3 is 14 residues long.

This rearrangement joins TRBV29-1 to TRBJ1-1; TRBD1 matches 7 bases. With V trimmed by 6 bases and J by 3 bases, 4 bases remained unmatched. Germline CDR1 SQVTM, CDR2 ANQGSEA. The CDR3 has 12 residues. The CDR3 spells CSVETGYTEAFF. CDR3 nucleotides: TGCAGCGTCGAGACAGGGTACACTGAAGCTTTCTTT.